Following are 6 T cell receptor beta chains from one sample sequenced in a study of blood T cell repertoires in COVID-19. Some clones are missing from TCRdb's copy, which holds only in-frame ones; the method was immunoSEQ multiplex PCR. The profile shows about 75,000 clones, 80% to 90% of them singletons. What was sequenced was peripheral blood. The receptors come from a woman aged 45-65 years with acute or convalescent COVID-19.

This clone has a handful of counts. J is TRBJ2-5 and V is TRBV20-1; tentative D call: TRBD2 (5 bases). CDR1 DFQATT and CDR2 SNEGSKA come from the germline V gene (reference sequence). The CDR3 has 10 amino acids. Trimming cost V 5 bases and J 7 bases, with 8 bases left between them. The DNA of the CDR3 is TGCAGTGCTGGGAGTTCGACCCAGTACTTC. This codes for CSAGSSTQYF.

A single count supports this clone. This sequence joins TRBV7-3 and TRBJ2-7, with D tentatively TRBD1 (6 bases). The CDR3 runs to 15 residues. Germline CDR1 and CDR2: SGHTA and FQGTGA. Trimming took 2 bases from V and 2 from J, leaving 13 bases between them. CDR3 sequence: CASSLSGGDTYEQYF. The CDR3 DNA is TGTGCCAGCAGCTTATCTGGGGGCGATACCTACGAGCAGTACTTC.

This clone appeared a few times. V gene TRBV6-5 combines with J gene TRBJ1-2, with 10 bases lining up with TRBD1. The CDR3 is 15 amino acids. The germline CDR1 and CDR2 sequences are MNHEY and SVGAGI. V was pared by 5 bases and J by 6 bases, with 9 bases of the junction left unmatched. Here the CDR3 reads CASSTRTGGVNGYTF. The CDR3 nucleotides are TGTGCCAGCAGTACACGGACAGGGGGGGTCAATGGCTACACCTTC.

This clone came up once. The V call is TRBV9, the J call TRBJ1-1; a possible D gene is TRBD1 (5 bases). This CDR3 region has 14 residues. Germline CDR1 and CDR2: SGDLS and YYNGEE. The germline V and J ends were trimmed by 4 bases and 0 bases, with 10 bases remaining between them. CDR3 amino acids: CASSPDTMNTEAFF. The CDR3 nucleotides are TGTGCCAGCAGCCCGGACACGATGAACACTGAAGCTTTCTTT.

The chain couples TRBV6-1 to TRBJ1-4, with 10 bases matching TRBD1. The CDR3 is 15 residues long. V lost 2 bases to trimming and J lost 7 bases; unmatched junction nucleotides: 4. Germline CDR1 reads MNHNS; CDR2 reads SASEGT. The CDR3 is CASSELRQGAEKLFF. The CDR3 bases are TGTGCCAGCAGTGAATTGAGACAGGGGGCTGAAAAACTGTTTTTT.

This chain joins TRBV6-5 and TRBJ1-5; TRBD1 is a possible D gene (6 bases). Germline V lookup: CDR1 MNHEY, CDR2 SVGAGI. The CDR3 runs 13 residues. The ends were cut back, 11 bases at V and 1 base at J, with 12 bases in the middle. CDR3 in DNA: TGTGCCTGCCTTAGGGGGAGCAATCAGCCCCAGCATTTT. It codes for CACLRGSNQPQHF.